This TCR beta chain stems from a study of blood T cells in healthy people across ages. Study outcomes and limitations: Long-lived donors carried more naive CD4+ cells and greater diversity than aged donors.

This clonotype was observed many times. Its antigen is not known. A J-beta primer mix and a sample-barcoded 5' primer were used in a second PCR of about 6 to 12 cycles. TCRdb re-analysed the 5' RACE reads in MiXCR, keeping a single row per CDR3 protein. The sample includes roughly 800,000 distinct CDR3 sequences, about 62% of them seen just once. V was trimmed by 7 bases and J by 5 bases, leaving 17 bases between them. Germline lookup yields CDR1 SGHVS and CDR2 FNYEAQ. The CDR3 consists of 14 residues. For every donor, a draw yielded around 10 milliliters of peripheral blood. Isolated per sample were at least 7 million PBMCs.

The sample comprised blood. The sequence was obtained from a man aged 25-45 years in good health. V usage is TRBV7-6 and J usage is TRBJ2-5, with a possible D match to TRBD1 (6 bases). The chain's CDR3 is CASIHRLQGETQYF. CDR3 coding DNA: TGTGCCAGCATCCACAGGCTTCAGGGGGAGACCCAGTACTTC.